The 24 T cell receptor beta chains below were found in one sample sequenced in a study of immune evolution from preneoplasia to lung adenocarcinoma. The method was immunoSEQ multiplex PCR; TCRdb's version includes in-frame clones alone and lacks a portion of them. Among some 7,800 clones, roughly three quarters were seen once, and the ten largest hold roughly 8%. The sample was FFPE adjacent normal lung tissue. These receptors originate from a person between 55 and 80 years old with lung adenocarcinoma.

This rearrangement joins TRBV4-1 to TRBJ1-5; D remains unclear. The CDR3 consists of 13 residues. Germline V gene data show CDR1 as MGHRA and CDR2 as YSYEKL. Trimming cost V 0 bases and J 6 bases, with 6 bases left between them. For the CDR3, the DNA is TGCGCCAGCAGCCAAGATCAGAGTCAGCCCCAGCATTTT. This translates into CASSQDQSQPQHF.

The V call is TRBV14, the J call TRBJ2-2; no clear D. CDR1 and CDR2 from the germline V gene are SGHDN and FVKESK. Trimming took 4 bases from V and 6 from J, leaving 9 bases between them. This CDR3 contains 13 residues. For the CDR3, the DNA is TGTGCCAGCAGCCTACGTCTATCCGGGGAGCTGTTTTTT. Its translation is CASSLRLSGELFF.

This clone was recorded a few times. This CDR3 reads CSARELTEAFF. CDR3 coding DNA: TGCAGTGCTAGAGAACTCACTGAAGCTTTCTTT. The genes are TRBV20-1 and TRBJ1-1, with D unresolved. The germline gives CDR1 DFQATT, CDR2 SNEGSKA (reference sequence). The CDR3 extends over 11 amino acids. V was cut by 0 bases and J by 4 bases, with 3 bases left in between.

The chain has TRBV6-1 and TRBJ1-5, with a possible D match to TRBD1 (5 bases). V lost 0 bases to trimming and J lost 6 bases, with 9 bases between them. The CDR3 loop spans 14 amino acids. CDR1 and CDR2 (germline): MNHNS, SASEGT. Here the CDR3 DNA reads TGTGCCAGCAGTGAAGCGGGAGGGGCTCAGCCCCAGCATTTT. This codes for CASSEAGGAQPQHF.

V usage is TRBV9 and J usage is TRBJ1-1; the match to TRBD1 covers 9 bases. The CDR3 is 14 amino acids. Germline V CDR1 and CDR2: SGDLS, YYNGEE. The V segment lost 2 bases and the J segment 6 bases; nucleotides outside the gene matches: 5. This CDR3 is CASSVWDRDSEAFF. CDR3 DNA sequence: TGTGCCAGCAGCGTGTGGGACAGGGATTCTGAAGCTTTCTTT.

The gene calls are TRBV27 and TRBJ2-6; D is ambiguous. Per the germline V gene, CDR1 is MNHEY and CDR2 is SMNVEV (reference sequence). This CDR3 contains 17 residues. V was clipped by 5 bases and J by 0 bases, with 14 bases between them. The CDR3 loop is CASSPSGFYSGANVLTF. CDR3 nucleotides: TGTGCCAGCAGTCCCTCCGGTTTTTACTCTGGGGCCAACGTCCTGACTTTC.

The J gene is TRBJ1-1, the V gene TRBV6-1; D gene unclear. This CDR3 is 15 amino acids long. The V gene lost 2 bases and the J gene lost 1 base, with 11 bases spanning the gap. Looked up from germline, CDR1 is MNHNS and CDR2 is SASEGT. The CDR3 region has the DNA TGTGCCAGCAGTGAAACCACGAGCTCGAACACTGAAGCTTTCTTT. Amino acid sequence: CASSETTSSNTEAFF.

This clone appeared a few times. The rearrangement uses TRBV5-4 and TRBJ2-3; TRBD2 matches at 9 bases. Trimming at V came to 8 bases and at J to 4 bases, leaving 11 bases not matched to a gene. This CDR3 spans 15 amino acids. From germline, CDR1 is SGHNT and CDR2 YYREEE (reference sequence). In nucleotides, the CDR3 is TGTGCCAGTATGGGCGGGAGGGCCCTCGCAGATACGCAGTATTTT. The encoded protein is CASMGGRALADTQYF.

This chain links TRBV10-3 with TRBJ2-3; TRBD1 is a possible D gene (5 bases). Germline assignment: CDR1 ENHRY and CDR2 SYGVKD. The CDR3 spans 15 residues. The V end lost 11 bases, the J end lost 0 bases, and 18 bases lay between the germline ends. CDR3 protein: CAAASPQGSTDTQYF. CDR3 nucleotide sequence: TGTGCCGCCGCGTCCCCCCAGGGTAGCACAGATACGCAGTATTTT.

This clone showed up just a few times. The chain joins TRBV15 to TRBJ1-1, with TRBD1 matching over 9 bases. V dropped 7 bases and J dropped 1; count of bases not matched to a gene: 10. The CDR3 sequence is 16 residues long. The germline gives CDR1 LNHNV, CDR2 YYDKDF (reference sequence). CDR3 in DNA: TGTGCCACCACCAGGACAGGGGAGTTTCCGAACACTGAAGCTTTCTTT. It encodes CATTRTGEFPNTEAFF.

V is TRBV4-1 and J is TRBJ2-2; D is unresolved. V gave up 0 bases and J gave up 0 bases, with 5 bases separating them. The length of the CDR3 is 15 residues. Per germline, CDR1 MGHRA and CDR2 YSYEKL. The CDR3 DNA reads TGCGCCAGCAGCCAAGAATGGACGAACACCGGGGAGCTGTTTTTT. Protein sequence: CASSQEWTNTGELFF.

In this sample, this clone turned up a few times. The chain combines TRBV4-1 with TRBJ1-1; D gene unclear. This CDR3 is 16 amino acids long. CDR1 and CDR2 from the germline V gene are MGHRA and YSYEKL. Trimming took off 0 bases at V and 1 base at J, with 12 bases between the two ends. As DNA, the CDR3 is TGCGCCAGCAGCCAAGAGTTCGGCAGGACGAACACTGAAGCTTTCTTT. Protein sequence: CASSQEFGRTNTEAFF.

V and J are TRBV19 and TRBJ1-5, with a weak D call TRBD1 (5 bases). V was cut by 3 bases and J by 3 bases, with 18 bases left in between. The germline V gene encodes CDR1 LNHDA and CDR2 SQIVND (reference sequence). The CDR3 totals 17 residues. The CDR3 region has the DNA TGTGCCAGTAGTATTCGGGGAGACAGAAATTTCAATCAGCCCCAGCATTTT. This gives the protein CASSIRGDRNFNQPQHF.

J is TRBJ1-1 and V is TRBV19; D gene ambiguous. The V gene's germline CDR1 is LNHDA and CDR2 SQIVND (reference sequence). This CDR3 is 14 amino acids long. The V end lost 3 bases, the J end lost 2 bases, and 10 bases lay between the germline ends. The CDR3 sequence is CASSISLINTEAFF. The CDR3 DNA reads TGTGCCAGTAGTATTAGCCTCATCAACACTGAAGCTTTCTTT.

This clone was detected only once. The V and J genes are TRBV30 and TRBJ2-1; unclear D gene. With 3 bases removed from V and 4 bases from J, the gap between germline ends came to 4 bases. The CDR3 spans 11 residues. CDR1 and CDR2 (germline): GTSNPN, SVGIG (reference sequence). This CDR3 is CAWRGYNEQFF. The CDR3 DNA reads TGTGCCTGGAGGGGGTACAATGAGCAGTTCTTC.

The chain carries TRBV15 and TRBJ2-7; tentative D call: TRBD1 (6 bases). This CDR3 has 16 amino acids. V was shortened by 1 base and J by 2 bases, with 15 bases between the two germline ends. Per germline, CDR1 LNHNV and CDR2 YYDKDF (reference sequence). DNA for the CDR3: TGTGCCACCAGCAGAGTACCCGGGACAACCACCTACGAGCAGTACTTC. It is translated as CATSRVPGTTTYEQYF.

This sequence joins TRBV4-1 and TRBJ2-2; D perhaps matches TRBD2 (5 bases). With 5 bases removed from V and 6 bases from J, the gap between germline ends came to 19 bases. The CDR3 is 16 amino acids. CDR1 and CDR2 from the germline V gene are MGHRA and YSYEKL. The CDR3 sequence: CASSITPGIEPGELFF. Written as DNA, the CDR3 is TGCGCCAGCAGCATCACCCCGGGGATCGAACCCGGGGAGCTGTTTTTT.

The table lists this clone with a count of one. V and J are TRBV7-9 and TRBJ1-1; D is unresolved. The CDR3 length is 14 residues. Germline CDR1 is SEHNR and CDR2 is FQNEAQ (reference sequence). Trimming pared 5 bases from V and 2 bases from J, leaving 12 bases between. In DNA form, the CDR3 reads TGTGCCAGCAGCCCCGGTGTACTAAACACTGAAGCTTTCTTT. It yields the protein CASSPGVLNTEAFF. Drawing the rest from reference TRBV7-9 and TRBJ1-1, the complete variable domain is DTGVSQNPRHKITKRGQNVTFRCDPISEHNRLYWYRQTLGQGPEFLTYFQNEAQLEKSRLLSDRFSAERPKGSFSTLEIQRTEQGDSAMYLCASSPGVLNTEAFFGQGTRLTVV.

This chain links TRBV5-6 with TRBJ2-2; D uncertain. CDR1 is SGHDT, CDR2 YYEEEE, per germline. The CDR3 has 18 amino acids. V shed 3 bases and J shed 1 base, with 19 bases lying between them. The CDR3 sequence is CASSSTRTVSLNTGELFF. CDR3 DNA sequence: TGTGCCAGCAGCTCGACGCGGACGGTGAGCCTGAACACCGGGGAGCTGTTTTTT.

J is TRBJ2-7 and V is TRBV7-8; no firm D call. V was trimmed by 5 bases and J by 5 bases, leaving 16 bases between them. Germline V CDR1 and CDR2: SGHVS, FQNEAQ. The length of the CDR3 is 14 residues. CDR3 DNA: TGTGCCAGCAGCGAGAGAAGAGGAGTCGACGAGCAGTACTTC. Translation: CASSERRGVDEQYF.

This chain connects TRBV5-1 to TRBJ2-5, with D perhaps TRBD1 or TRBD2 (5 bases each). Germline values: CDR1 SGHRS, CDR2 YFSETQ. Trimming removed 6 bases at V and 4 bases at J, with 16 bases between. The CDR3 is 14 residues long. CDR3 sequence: CASKEISGTETQYF. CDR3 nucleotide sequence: TGCGCCAGCAAGGAGATTTCCGGGACAGAGACCCAGTACTTC.

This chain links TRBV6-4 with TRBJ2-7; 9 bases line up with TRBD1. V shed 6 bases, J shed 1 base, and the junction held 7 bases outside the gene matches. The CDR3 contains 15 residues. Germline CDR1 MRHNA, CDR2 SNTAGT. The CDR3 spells CASRLPGQGSYEQYF. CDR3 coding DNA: TGTGCCAGCAGGCTACCGGGACAGGGTTCCTACGAGCAGTACTTC.

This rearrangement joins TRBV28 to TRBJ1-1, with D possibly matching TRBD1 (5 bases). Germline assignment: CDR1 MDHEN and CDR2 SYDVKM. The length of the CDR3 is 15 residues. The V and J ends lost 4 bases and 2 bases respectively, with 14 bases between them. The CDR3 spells CASSSRGELNTEAFF. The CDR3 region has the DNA TGTGCCAGCAGTTCGAGAGGGGAATTAAACACTGAAGCTTTCTTT. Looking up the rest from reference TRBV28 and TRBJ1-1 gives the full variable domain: DVKVTQSSRYLVKRTGEKVFLECVQDMDHENMFWYRQDPGLGLRLIYFSYDVKMKEKGDIPEGYSVSREKKERFSLILESASTNQTSMYLCASSSRGELNTEAFFGQGTRLTVV.

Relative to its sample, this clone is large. CDR3 loop: CASSPSATSERSTDTQYF. The CDR3 DNA is TGTGCCAGCTCACCTTCAGCGACCTCCGAGAGGAGCACAGATACGCAGTATTTT. V gene TRBV18 combines with J gene TRBJ2-3, with D uncertain. The V gene's germline CDR1 is KGHSH and CDR2 LQKENI. The CDR3 is 18 residues long. Between the trimmed V and J ends, which lost 3 bases and 0 bases, there was a span of 19 bases.